This passage covers 23 T cell receptor beta chains from one sample sequenced in a study of CD8 T cells in ankylosing spondylitis. General observations from the study: The study identified a TCR beta motif of several highly homologous variants that appeared characteristic of ankylosing spondylitis blood.

Each CDR3 protein gets one entry after TCRdb re-called the 5' RACE reads with MiXCR. The sample includes 300,000 to 400,000 distinct CDR3 sequences, more than 20% of them seen just once. No antigen has been assigned to these receptors. The sample was blood, either unsorted or a sorted T cell fraction (not recorded which). Every receptor here comes from a male donor with ankylosing spondylitis.

This sequence joins TRBV28 and TRBJ2-3, with D possibly being TRBD2 (5 bases). Germline values: CDR1 MDHEN, CDR2 SYDVKM. Trimming stripped 6 bases from V and 5 bases from J, with 15 bases between. CDR3 size: 14 residues. The CDR3 loop reads CASSLLVGKDTQYF. Here the CDR3 DNA reads TGTGCCAGCAGCTTACTAGTTGGGAAAGATACGCAGTATTTT.

This clonotype was seen more than once but under ten times. The chain is built from TRBV20-1 and TRBJ2-7; a weak D match, TRBD2 (5 bases). V was shortened by 4 bases and J by 5 bases, with 15 bases between the two germline ends. Germline CDR1 DFQATT, CDR2 SNEGSKA (reference sequence). The CDR3 totals 13 residues. The CDR3 nucleotides read TGCAGTGCTAACGGGGTATTGGGTGACGAGCAGTACTTC. Translating gives CSANGVLGDEQYF.

This clonotype was counted between two and nine times. This rearrangement joins TRBV27 to TRBJ2-7, with TRBD1 matching 10 bases. In germline, CDR1 is MNHEY, CDR2 SMNVEV (reference sequence). The J segment lost 1 base and the V segment lost 0 bases, leaving 3 bases of the junction unmatched. This CDR3 spans 16 amino acids. In DNA, the CDR3 is TGTGCCAGCAGTTTATCGTGGGACAGGGGATCCTACGAGCAGTACTTC. Protein: CASSLSWDRGSYEQYF.

This clonotype was observed a handful of times. The chain joins TRBV12-3 or TRBV12-4 to TRBJ2-2; the D gene is possibly TRBD2 (5 bases). Trimming took off 1 base at V and 6 bases at J, with 15 bases between the two ends. The CDR3 extends over 16 amino acids. The CDR3 nucleotides read TGTGCCAGCAGTTTAGGGGGAGTAATTGGAGCCGGGGAGCTGTTTTTT. Translating it yields CASSLGGVIGAGELFF.

This chain connects TRBV7-2 to TRBJ2-5; D gene ambiguous. V was clipped by 3 bases and J by 4 bases, with 9 bases between them. Germline values: CDR1 SGHTA, CDR2 FQGNSA. The CDR3 covers 13 residues. The CDR3 nucleotides read TGTGCCAGCAGCTTCCGGCCCGGAGAGACCCAGTACTTC. Amino acid sequence: CASSFRPGETQYF.

This clonotype has more than one count but fewer than ten. The genes are TRBV2 and TRBJ1-6, with D possibly being TRBD1 (6 bases). From germline, CDR1 is SNHLY and CDR2 FYNNEI. This CDR3 contains 15 residues. V was clipped by 6 bases and J by 0 bases, with 9 bases between them. The chain's CDR3 is CASSEQGSYNSPLHF. The CDR3 DNA follows: TGTGCCAGCAGCGAACAGGGCTCCTATAATTCACCCCTCCACTTT.

This clonotype appeared a few times. V usage is TRBV27 and J usage is TRBJ2-2; maybe TRBD2 (6 bases). V was pared by 5 bases and J by 1 base, with 17 bases between. CDR1 and CDR2 (germline): MNHEY, SMNVEV (reference sequence). This CDR3 comprises 17 residues. Here the CDR3 reads CASSPRGSRVNTGELFF. The CDR3 bases are TGTGCCAGCAGTCCCCGGGGGTCCCGGGTGAACACCGGGGAGCTGTTTTTT.

The sample holds many counts of this clonotype. The genes are TRBV29-1 and TRBJ2-7; no reliable D call. V was pared by 6 bases and J by 1 base, with 13 bases between. This CDR3 region has 13 residues. CDR1 and CDR2 from the germline V gene are SQVTM and ANQGSEA. The CDR3 loop reads CSVTHQGSYEQYF. DNA for the CDR3: TGCAGCGTGACCCATCAAGGTTCCTACGAGCAGTACTTC.

The sample holds a few counts of this clonotype. The rearrangement joins TRBV28 to TRBJ2-7, with D possibly being TRBD1 (6 bases). V was pared by 7 bases and J by 0 bases, with 13 bases between. Per germline, CDR1 MDHEN and CDR2 SYDVKM. The CDR3 contains 14 residues. The CDR3 nucleotides read TGTGCCAGCACTCTGACAGGTCTCTCCTACGAGCAGTACTTC. Translated, it gives CASTLTGLSYEQYF.

The chain employs TRBV18 and TRBJ1-1, with no clear D. V lost 2 bases to trimming and J lost 4 bases, with 8 bases between them. The germline CDR1 and CDR2 sequences are KGHSH and LQKENI. CDR3 size: 13 residues. The CDR3: CASSPFVGTEAFF. DNA for the CDR3: TGTGCCAGCTCACCATTTGTTGGCACTGAAGCTTTCTTT.

The chain joins TRBV20-1 to TRBJ1-2; D is perhaps TRBD1 (6 bases). The CDR3 covers 16 residues. With 7 bases removed from V and 0 bases from J, the gap between germline ends came to 21 bases. CDR1 DFQATT and CDR2 SNEGSKA come from the germline V gene (reference sequence). The CDR3 sequence is CSGLDGGGLANYGYTF. CDR3 sequence (DNA): TGCAGTGGGCTCGACGGGGGGGGCTTAGCTAACTATGGCTACACCTTC.

This clonotype was recorded a few times. The chain uses TRBV2 and TRBJ1-5; D is ambiguous. V was clipped by 7 bases and J by 2 bases, with 15 bases between them. This CDR3 spans 15 amino acids. Germline CDR1 SNHLY, CDR2 FYNNEI. DNA for the CDR3: TGTGCCAGCACCACCGACGGCGGTGGCAATCAGCCCCAGCATTTT. This sequence encodes CASTTDGGGNQPQHF.

V and J are TRBV5-1 and TRBJ2-2; the D gene is possibly TRBD1 (6 bases). Germline CDR1 reads SGHRS; CDR2 reads YFSETQ. The CDR3 covers 16 residues. V was clipped by 5 bases and J by 1 base, with 15 bases between them. The CDR3 loop reads CASSLIQGRNTGELFF. DNA for the CDR3: TGCGCCAGCAGTTTGATTCAGGGGCGGAACACCGGGGAGCTGTTTTTT.

This clonotype has only a few counts. CDR3 sequence (DNA): TGTGCCAGCAGCTTCGGCCGGGCGGGACGACCACGTACGCAGTATTTT. Encoded protein: CASSFGRAGRPRTQYF. The V call is TRBV13, the J call TRBJ2-3, with a possible D match to TRBD2 (6 bases). Trimming took 3 bases from V and 8 from J, leaving 21 bases between them. The CDR3 has 16 amino acids. CDR1 and CDR2 (germline): PRHDT, FYEKMQ (reference sequence).

There are a few counts of this clonotype. The chain employs TRBV9 and TRBJ2-2; no clear D gene. CDR3 size: 14 residues. The germline V gene encodes CDR1 SGDLS and CDR2 YYNGEE. Trimming shortened V by 0 bases and J by 1 base, and 4 bases separated the two germline ends. CDR3 loop: CASSVALNTGELFF. CDR3 bases: TGTGCCAGCAGCGTAGCTCTGAACACCGGGGAGCTGTTTTTT.

The V gene is TRBV7-9, the J gene TRBJ2-2, with D maybe TRBD2 (5 bases). There are 15 residues in the CDR3. Germline CDR1 reads SEHNR; CDR2 reads FQNEAQ (reference sequence). The V end lost 0 bases, the J end lost 4 bases, and 9 bases lay between the germline ends. For the CDR3, the DNA is TGTGCCAGCAGCTTAGCGGTCGGGGTCACCGGGGAGCTGTTTTTT. Residues: CASSLAVGVTGELFF.

In this sample, this clonotype turned up a few times. This rearrangement joins TRBV29-1 to TRBJ1-1; 11 positions match TRBD1. This CDR3 comprises 16 residues. V was clipped by 3 bases and J by 8 bases; unmatched bases: 14. Germline CDR1 and CDR2: SQVTM and ANQGSEA. The chain's CDR3 is CSVEGWGTGGLKEAFF. The DNA of the CDR3 is TGCAGCGTTGAGGGATGGGGGACAGGGGGACTAAAGGAAGCTTTCTTT.

This clonotype has just a few counts. CDR3 sequence: CSVVRKRAEETQYF. The CDR3 DNA follows: TGCAGCGTTGTTAGAAAGCGGGCCGAAGAGACCCAGTACTTC. V gene TRBV29-1 combines with J gene TRBJ2-5; perhaps TRBD2 as D (6 bases). CDR1 and CDR2 (germline): SQVTM, ANQGSEA. The length of the CDR3 is 14 residues. V lost 4 bases and J lost 3, with 15 bases in between.

For this clonotype: A read error is likely, as this CDR3 ends without the conserved phenylalanine or tryptophan. The genes are TRBV20-1 and TRBJ1-2, with 8 bases matching TRBD1. The J segment lost 2 bases and the V segment lost 1 base, leaving 9 bases of the junction unmatched. The germline gives CDR1 DFQATT, CDR2 SNEGSKA (reference sequence). This CDR3 contains 16 residues. CDR3 region: CSARGTGRLVNYGYTI. CDR3 coding DNA: TGCAGTGCTAGAGGGACAGGGCGCCTCGTGAACTATGGCTACACCATC.

A few counts support this clonotype. The rearrangement joins TRBV9 to TRBJ1-1; the D is unclear. Germline CDR1 is SGDLS and CDR2 is YYNGEE. Trimming cost V 4 bases and J 4 bases, with 11 bases left between them. The CDR3 totals 13 residues. In DNA, the CDR3 is TGTGCCAGCAGCTCTCTGACGGGCACTGAAGCTTTCTTT. Protein product: CASSSLTGTEAFF.

The CDR3 nucleotides read TGTGCCAGCAGGGTCCTGGGGGCGGGAAACATTCAGTACTTC. Translated, it gives CASRVLGAGNIQYF. The chain carries TRBV12-3 or TRBV12-4 and TRBJ2-4; maybe TRBD1 (6 bases). V was shortened by 6 bases and J by 6 bases, with 15 bases between the two germline ends. CDR3 length equals 14 residues.

This clonotype has only a few counts. The rearrangement links TRBV6-1 to TRBJ1-2; 8 nucleotides agree with TRBD1. Germline CDR1 is MNHNS and CDR2 is SASEGT. The CDR3 extends over 15 amino acids. V lost 8 bases, J lost 0 bases, and 8 bases stayed unmatched. The CDR3 DNA sequence: TGTGCCAGCGGAAGGACAGGGTTTGCTAACTATGGCTACACCTTC. Protein sequence: CASGRTGFANYGYTF.

This clonotype was detected ten times or more. The chain is built from TRBV5-1 and TRBJ2-1; tentatively, D is TRBD2 (5 bases). Germline V CDR1 and CDR2: SGHRS, YFSETQ. CDR3 length equals 14 residues. With 0 bases removed from V and 7 bases from J, the gap between germline ends came to 11 bases. The CDR3 coding sequence is TGCGCCAGCAGCTTGGTGACTATGGGGAATGAGCAGTTCTTC. It translates to CASSLVTMGNEQFF.